Detailed here is one T cell receptor (beta chain). Its antigen has not been determined. No base-level quality is on record; no much larger clone is a single base apart. Library creation used the immunoSEQ multiplex PCR assay. The source is immuneACCESS, and TCRdb retained only in-frame sequences with V and J called. Part of the clones is not carried over; for the studies checked, unresolved V genes explain less than half of this, and the remainder is unexplained. The sample yields 38,000 or so clones; about 93% were counted once. The ten largest clones capture approximately 0.7% of the sample. This sample is part of a study of T cell changes during pregnancy in multiple sclerosis (dated by TCRdb to between 2017 and 2020). Regarding the study in general: The study examined how the T cell repertoire changed over the course of pregnancy in women with multiple sclerosis.

Including the terminal cysteine and phenylalanine, the CDR3 comprises 13 residues. Only CDR3 DNA remains: 39 bases, in frame from the first base. The junction carries 8 bases between V and J, which are trimmed by 3 bases and 2 bases respectively. In the germline V gene, CDR1 corresponds to MNHEY and CDR2 to SVGAGI. This receptor was obtained from a female donor in good health, enrolled as a control in a pregnancy study. The source material was CD4+ T cells from peripheral blood mononuclear cells, sampled in the second trimester of pregnancy. This sequence uses TRBV6-5 and TRBJ2-7, with no D gene named confidently. In nucleotide form, the sequence is TGTGCCAGCAGTTATCGGGTTACCTACGAGCAGTACTTC. Its translation reads: CASSYRVTYEQYF.